This T cell receptor beta chain was recovered during a study of CD8 T cells in ankylosing spondylitis. Only a few counts were recorded for this clonotype. What it recognizes is unknown. TCRdb reprocessed the 5' RACE reads via MiXCR and lists one record per CDR3 protein. The repertoire has about 800,000 distinct CDR3 sequences, approximately 12% of them found once; the top ten carry about 0.5%. Whole-study results and caveats: Some motif variants were previously reported in reactive arthritis synovial fluid and blood. Typical of ankylosing spondylitis blood, it appeared, was a TCR beta motif of eight highly homologous variants.

The V and J ends lost 0 bases and 4 bases, in that order; junction bases with no gene match: 16. This CDR3 has 21 amino acids. CDR1 and CDR2 (germline): SGHAT, FQNNGV. The clonotype was recovered from a male donor with ankylosing spondylitis. This chain uses TRBV11-2 with TRBJ2-1; the match to TRBD2 covers 12 bases. The material sequenced was blood, either unsorted or a sorted T cell fraction (not recorded which). The CDR3 DNA reads TGTGCCAGCAGCTTAGATCTAGGCCTAGGGCTAGCGGGGGGGAAATACAATGAGCAGTTCTTC. It codes for CASSLDLGLGLAGGKYNEQFF.